This TCR beta chain was identified during a study of T-cell memory formation after mild COVID-19. UMIs and sample barcodes were carried by the TCR alpha and TCR beta cDNA libraries that 5'RACE produced using constant-segment primers. TCRdb called the 5' RACE reads again in MiXCR, with one record for every CDR3 protein. The sample shows fewer than 40,000 distinct CDR3 sequences, over 10% of them seen only once. Findings and limits, study-wide: CD4+ clones that contracted lay mainly in CM and EM; CD8+ ones lay in EMRA.

This clonotype was seen at least ten times. Its antigen remains unidentified. The V end lost 0 bases, the J end lost 1 base, and 9 bases lay between the germline ends. The CDR3 is 15 amino acids. Germline V CDR1 and CDR2: LGHNA, YSLEER. V usage is TRBV4-3 and J usage is TRBJ2-5; unclear D gene. Sequenced: PBMCs or a T cell subset sorted from them (not recorded which). This clonotype was obtained from a man between 18 and 29 years old who had mild COVID-19 (a few samples of this study predate the infection). Cell type and time point are not known. The CDR3 reads CASSQEARVQETQYF. The CDR3 DNA reads as TGCGCCAGCAGCCAAGAAGCCCGAGTCCAAGAGACCCAGTACTTC.